Below are 2 T cell receptor beta chains sequenced from a single sample in a study of T cell responses to AZD1222 COVID-19 vaccine. The method was immunoSEQ multiplex PCR; TCRdb's version includes in-frame clones alone and lacks a portion of them. The table has more than 95,000 clones, about four fifths seen once. The sequencing here drew on peripheral blood, taken on day 0 of AZD1222 vaccination. The receptor source for this set is an adult in good health.

The V gene is TRBV5-1, the J gene TRBJ2-3; D unresolved. This CDR3 is 13 amino acids long. Trimming took off 1 base at V and 5 bases at J, with 8 bases between the two ends. CDR1 and CDR2 from the germline V gene are SGHRS and YFSETQ. CDR3 sequence reads: CASSLRMGDTQYF. DNA for the CDR3: TGCGCCAGCAGCTTGAGGATGGGAGATACGCAGTATTTT.

This clone was counted only a few times. The gene calls are TRBV7-9 and TRBJ1-6, with 10 bases lining up with TRBD1. Trimming took 8 bases from V and 9 from J; bases not matched to a gene: 4. The CDR3 totals 13 residues. Per the germline V gene, CDR1 is SEHNR and CDR2 is FQNEAQ (reference sequence). This CDR3 reads CASYGTGASPLHF. CDR3 DNA: TGTGCCAGCTATGGGACAGGGGCTTCACCCCTCCACTTT. Together with reference TRBV7-9 and TRBJ1-6, the CDR3 gives the full variable domain: DTGVSQNPRHKITKRGQNVTFRCDPISEHNRLYWYRQTLGQGPEFLTYFQNEAQLEKSRLLSDRFSAERPKGSFSTLEIQRTEQGDSAMYLCASYGTGASPLHFGNGTRLTVT.